The 32 T cell receptor beta chains in this list originate from one sample, sequenced in a study of shared clonotypes between healthy human individuals. CD45RO-negative, CCR7-selected cells formed the naive CD8 fraction, which excluded terminally differentiated effector memory CD45RA+ cells. Generated by immunoSEQ multiplex PCR, the TCRdb table keeps only in-frame clones and is missing some. The repertoire consists of under 850,000 clones, with around 93% occurring once and the leading ten covering 24%. Sample: naive CD8+ T cells sorted from blood. All receptors derive from a man aged 30-40 years in good health.

The gene calls are TRBV7-9 and TRBJ2-7; the match to TRBD1 covers 10 bases. This CDR3 spans 16 amino acids. Germline lookup yields CDR1 SEHNR and CDR2 FQNEAQ (reference sequence). V lost 0 bases and J lost 3; bases outside the gene matches: 5. Here the CDR3 DNA reads TGTGCCAGCAGCTTAGCTGGACAGGGGGTGCTCTACGAGCAGTACTTC. Translated: CASSLAGQGVLYEQYF.

This clone was recorded only once. The CDR3 nucleotides read TGTGCCACCAGCAGAGCCAGAGCATTCAATGAAAAACTGTTTTTT. Its protein is CATSRARAFNEKLFF. The chain recombines TRBV15 with TRBJ1-4; D uncertain. The germline V gene encodes CDR1 LNHNV and CDR2 YYDKDF (reference sequence). This CDR3 comprises 15 residues. The V and J ends lost 1 base and 5 bases respectively, with 11 bases between them.

Only one count was recorded for this clone. The chain employs TRBV28 and TRBJ1-5; D is undetermined. The CDR3 sequence is 14 residues long. V was cut by 6 bases and J by 5 bases, with 14 bases left in between. The germline gives CDR1 MDHEN, CDR2 SYDVKM. CDR3 coding DNA: TGTGCCAGCAGAAGGGCCGTGGGTTATCAGCCCCAGCATTTT. Translating it yields CASRRAVGYQPQHF. Together with reference TRBV28 and TRBJ1-5, the CDR3 gives the full variable domain: DVKVTQSSRYLVKRTGEKVFLECVQDMDHENMFWYRQDPGLGLRLIYFSYDVKMKEKGDIPEGYSVSREKKERFSLILESASTNQTSMYLCASRRAVGYQPQHFGDGTRLSIL.

The V gene is TRBV6-6, the J gene TRBJ2-1; D gene unclear. CDR1 and CDR2 from the germline V gene are MNHNY and SVGAGI (reference sequence). V lost 2 bases to trimming and J lost 6 bases, with 11 bases between them. The CDR3 is made up of 14 amino acids. The CDR3 DNA is TGTGCCAGCAGTTACGACGTTCAGGTCAATGAGCAGTTCTTC. Translation gives CASSYDVQVNEQFF.

The chain combines TRBV6-1 with TRBJ2-7; 9 bases align to TRBD1. Trimming at V came to 7 bases and at J to 7 bases, leaving 11 bases not matched to a gene. Per germline, CDR1 MNHNS and CDR2 SASEGT. This CDR3 contains 14 residues. This CDR3 reads CASIPRDRVVEQYF. Written as DNA, the CDR3 is TGTGCCAGCATCCCCCGGGACAGGGTAGTTGAGCAGTACTTC.

J is TRBJ1-5 and V is TRBV9; no firm D call. Germline V CDR1 and CDR2: SGDLS, YYNGEE. CDR3 size: 14 residues. Trimming removed 2 bases from V and 5 bases from J, with 11 bases in between. DNA for the CDR3: TGTGCCAGCAGCGTTGGCCCTAACTATCAGCCCCAGCATTTT. Translated: CASSVGPNYQPQHF.

V is TRBV7-2 and J is TRBJ2-1; TRBD2 might be the D (5 bases). The V end lost 3 bases, the J end lost 5 bases, and 14 bases lay between the germline ends. Germline V gene data show CDR1 as SGHTA and CDR2 as FQGNSA. The CDR3 contains 15 residues. The CDR3 here is CASSLRHRGNNEQFF. CDR3 bases: TGTGCCAGCAGCTTGAGACACCGGGGAAACAATGAGCAGTTCTTC.

V and J are TRBV5-1 and TRBJ2-1; 9 nucleotides agree with TRBD2. V was clipped by 7 bases and J by 0 bases; unmatched bases: 8. This CDR3 region has 16 residues. Germline CDR1 and CDR2: SGHRS and YFSETQ. DNA for the CDR3: TGCGCCAGCTATAGCGGGAGCCAGCTCTCCTACAATGAGCAGTTCTTC. It is translated as CASYSGSQLSYNEQFF. Filled out from reference TRBV5-1 and TRBJ2-1, the complete variable domain reads KAGVTQTPRYLIKTRGQQVTLSCSPISGHRSVSWYQQTPGQGLQFLFEYFSETQRNKGNFPGRFSGRQFSNSRSEMNVSTLELGDSALYLCASYSGSQLSYNEQFFGPGTRLTVL.

The chain links TRBV7-9 to TRBJ2-1; no definite D call. In germline, CDR1 is SEHNR, CDR2 FQNEAQ (reference sequence). V lost 3 bases and J lost 6, with 9 bases in between. This CDR3 is built from 13 residues. CDR3 sequence (DNA): TGTGCCAGCAGCTTTGGAGAACCCAATGAGCAGTTCTTC. It encodes CASSFGEPNEQFF.

V and J are TRBV11-3 and TRBJ2-7; 7 bases map to TRBD2. The V and J ends lost 5 bases and 6 bases, in that order; junction bases with no gene match: 7. This CDR3 comprises 13 residues. The germline CDR1 and CDR2 sequences are SGHNT and YENEEA. The CDR3 coding sequence is TGTGCCAGCAGCCCCGGAGGCGGGGGCGAGCAGTACTTC. Translating it yields CASSPGGGGEQYF.

V gene TRBV27 combines with J gene TRBJ2-1; 11 positions agree with TRBD2. Germline V gene lookup returns CDR1 MNHEY and CDR2 SMNVEV (reference sequence). V lost 2 bases, J lost 5 bases, and 8 bases stayed unmatched. This CDR3 comprises 17 residues. CDR3 sequence: CASSLPPRLAGHNEQFF. In DNA, the CDR3 is TGTGCCAGCAGTTTACCCCCTCGACTAGCGGGGCACAATGAGCAGTTCTTC.

This clone was detected once. The chain is built from TRBV10-2 and TRBJ2-7; D gene ambiguous. This CDR3 region has 13 residues. Germline V gene sequence: CDR1 WSHSY, CDR2 SAAADI. The V gene lost 4 bases and the J gene lost 5 bases, with 12 bases spanning the gap. CDR3 sequence: CASSGPSLDEQYF. CDR3 coding DNA: TGCGCCAGCAGTGGACCTAGTCTAGACGAGCAGTACTTC.

CDR3 DNA: TGTGCCAGCAGTCTCTCCTTCCGGATTAGCACAGATACGCAGTATTTT. This translates into CASSLSFRISTDTQYF. V gene TRBV27 combines with J gene TRBJ2-3, with D uncertain. Germline-derived CDR1 and CDR2 are MNHEY and SMNVEV (reference sequence). V lost 5 bases to trimming and J lost 0 bases, with 15 bases between them. The length of the CDR3 is 16 residues.

This chain joins TRBV5-1 and TRBJ2-1; TRBD1 agrees at 8 bases. V dropped 4 bases and J dropped 5; count of bases not matched to a gene: 8. In germline, CDR1 is SGHRS, CDR2 YFSETQ. The CDR3 is 15 residues long. The CDR3 protein is CASSAGTGAHNEQFF. The CDR3 DNA sequence: TGCGCCAGCAGCGCCGGGACAGGCGCACACAATGAGCAGTTCTTC.

The V and J genes are TRBV7-9 and TRBJ2-5; the match to TRBD1 covers 10 bases. The CDR3 covers 16 residues. Germline V gene lookup returns CDR1 SEHNR and CDR2 FQNEAQ (reference sequence). V shed 4 bases and J 10 bases; nucleotides not matched to a gene: 15. CDR3 region: CASSYPGQGPRGVQYF. Written as DNA, the CDR3 is TGTGCCAGCAGCTATCCGGGACAGGGGCCCAGGGGGGTCCAGTACTTC. Filled out from reference TRBV7-9 and TRBJ2-5, the complete variable domain reads DTGVSQNPRHKITKRGQNVTFRCDPISEHNRLYWYRQTLGQGPEFLTYFQNEAQLEKSRLLSDRFSAERPKGSFSTLEIQRTEQGDSAMYLCASSYPGQGPRGVQYFGPGTRLLVL.

V gene TRBV28 combines with J gene TRBJ2-3; 8 nucleotides agree with TRBD2. Germline V CDR1 and CDR2: MDHEN, SYDVKM. The trim removed 3 bases at V and 2 bases at J, leaving 7 bases unmatched. The CDR3 totals 16 residues. This chain's CDR3 is CASSFWDSGNTDTQYF. The DNA for the CDR3 is TGTGCCAGCAGTTTCTGGGATAGCGGGAACACAGATACGCAGTATTTT.

This chain joins TRBV7-9 and TRBJ2-7; the match to TRBD2 covers 9 bases. The CDR3 has 14 amino acids. After removal of 4 bases from V and 6 bases from J, the junction contained 7 bases not matched to a gene. Germline V lookup: CDR1 SEHNR, CDR2 FQNEAQ (reference sequence). DNA of the CDR3: TGTGCCAGCAGCTACACGGGACTAGCAGTCGAGCAGTACTTC. Its translation is CASSYTGLAVEQYF.

The CDR3 loop is CASSPITGVGGEQYF. The CDR3 DNA sequence: TGTGCCAGCAGCCCCATCACAGGGGTAGGGGGCGAGCAGTACTTC. The chain couples TRBV7-9 to TRBJ2-7; the match to TRBD1 covers 7 bases. This CDR3 region has 15 residues. After removal of 5 bases from V and 6 bases from J, the junction contained 13 bases not matched to a gene. Germline V gene lookup returns CDR1 SEHNR and CDR2 FQNEAQ (reference sequence).

This chain connects TRBV30 to TRBJ2-5; TRBD1 matches at 8 bases. The CDR3 is 14 amino acids. Germline values: CDR1 GTSNPN, CDR2 SVGIG (reference sequence). V lost 3 bases, J lost 5 bases, and 8 bases stayed unmatched. The CDR3 DNA reads TGTGCCTGGAGCGAAGGACAGGGAGTGGAGACCCAGTACTTC. Translating it yields CAWSEGQGVETQYF.

This chain connects TRBV6-7 to TRBJ1-1; D possibly corresponds to TRBD1 (5 bases). TRBV6-7 carries the ORF label, with uncertain function. CDR3 size: 15 residues. The V and J ends lost 2 bases and 4 bases respectively, with 14 bases between them. CDR3 nucleotide sequence: TGTGCCAGCAGTTACCCTTGGGGCGGAGGCACTGAAGCTTTCTTT. Its translation: CASSYPWGGGTEAFF.

The J gene is TRBJ1-3, the V gene TRBV10-3; D not certain. Germline lookup yields CDR1 ENHRY and CDR2 SYGVKD. Deletions cut 3 bases from V and 0 bases from J, with 15 bases between. This CDR3 region has 17 residues. CDR3: CAISERQQTSSGNTIYF. The CDR3, as DNA: TGTGCCATCAGTGAACGCCAACAAACGAGCTCTGGAAACACCATATATTTT.

The CDR3 DNA follows: TGCGCCAGCAGCCCGAGTCGGATGGCTGGAGATACGCAGTATTTT. Translation gives CASSPSRMAGDTQYF. The chain employs TRBV4-3 and TRBJ2-3, with D hard to call. Trimming stripped 4 bases from V and 5 bases from J, with 16 bases between. Germline CDR1 is LGHNA and CDR2 is YSLEER. This CDR3 is built from 15 residues.

Notes on this clone: Distinct nucleotide sequences in the sample also encode this CDR3. The CDR3: CASSYRGQETQYF. CDR3 DNA sequence: TGTGCCAGCAGTTACAGGGGGCAAGAGACCCAGTACTTC. The rearrangement uses TRBV6-6 and TRBJ2-5; weak D call: TRBD1 (6 bases). Per germline, CDR1 MNHNY and CDR2 SVGAGI (reference sequence). The CDR3 totals 13 residues. V was clipped by 2 bases and J by 2 bases, with 6 bases between them.

The chain links TRBV7-2 to TRBJ2-7; D may match TRBD1 or TRBD2 (5 bases each). The CDR3 length is 13 residues. V was trimmed by 1 base and J by 7 bases, leaving 11 bases between them. Germline V lookup: CDR1 SGHTA, CDR2 FQGNSA. CDR3 coding DNA: TGTGCCAGCAGCTTAGTGGGGACGATTGAGCAGTACTTC. Protein product: CASSLVGTIEQYF.

This clone was counted a single time. This chain links TRBV5-1 with TRBJ2-1, with TRBD2 identical over 15 bases. This CDR3 has 16 amino acids. Germline CDR1 SGHRS, CDR2 YFSETQ. V lost 3 bases and J lost 9; bases outside the gene matches: 7. CDR3 in amino acids: CASSSEGLAGGIEQFF. In nucleotides, the CDR3 is TGCGCCAGCAGCTCGGAGGGACTAGCGGGAGGTATTGAGCAGTTCTTC.

The chain has TRBV27 and TRBJ2-7; TRBD2 aligns across 10 bases. Germline V lookup: CDR1 MNHEY, CDR2 SMNVEV (reference sequence). The CDR3 spans 15 residues. The V segment lost 2 bases and the J segment 5 bases; nucleotides outside the gene matches: 6. The CDR3 DNA is TGTGCCAGCAGTTTACTCCTAGCGGGGGACAACGAGCAGTACTTC. It translates to CASSLLLAGDNEQYF.

V gene TRBV27 combines with J gene TRBJ2-7; TRBD1 might be the D (6 bases). There are 15 residues in the CDR3. V was pared by 2 bases and J by 2 bases, with 13 bases between. Germline values: CDR1 MNHEY, CDR2 SMNVEV (reference sequence). The CDR3, as DNA: TGTGCCAGCAGTTTAGGTTATACAGGGCCCTACGAGCAGTACTTC. Translated: CASSLGYTGPYEQYF.

The table lists this clone with a count of one. This chain uses TRBV7-9 with TRBJ2-7, with 9 nucleotides matching TRBD1. CDR1 SEHNR and CDR2 FQNEAQ come from the germline V gene (reference sequence). The CDR3 runs to 12 residues. The V gene end was trimmed by 8 bases and the J gene end by 4 bases; junction bases not matched to a gene: 3. This CDR3 reads CASGTGSYEQYF. In nucleotides, the CDR3 is TGTGCCAGCGGGACAGGGAGTTACGAGCAGTACTTC.

This chain joins TRBV9 and TRBJ1-4, with a tentative D call TRBD1 (5 bases). Germline CDR1 and CDR2: SGDLS and YYNGEE. Trimming removed 0 bases at V and 7 bases at J, with 10 bases between. The CDR3 is made up of 14 amino acids. The CDR3 reads CASSVEGRGEKLFF. CDR3 coding DNA: TGTGCCAGCAGCGTAGAGGGGCGCGGTGAAAAACTGTTTTTT.

The chain links TRBV4-1 to TRBJ2-7, with D possibly TRBD2 on 6 matching bases. Trimming removed 4 bases at V and 3 bases at J, with 13 bases between. Germline-derived CDR1 and CDR2 are MGHRA and YSYEKL. The CDR3 has 14 amino acids. CDR3 protein: CASSPGLADYEQYF. In nucleotides, the CDR3 is TGCGCCAGCAGCCCGGGACTTGCCGACTACGAGCAGTACTTC.

The V gene is TRBV7-8, the J gene TRBJ1-1, with 8 nucleotides matching TRBD1. The CDR3 covers 18 residues. V shed 4 bases, J shed 2 bases, and the junction held 15 bases outside the gene matches. CDR1 and CDR2 from the germline V gene are SGHVS and FQNEAQ. CDR3 protein: CASSSSLDRDRVNTEAFF. The CDR3 DNA sequence: TGTGCCAGCAGCTCCTCCTTGGACAGGGATCGGGTTAACACTGAAGCTTTCTTT.

The rearrangement uses TRBV20-1 and TRBJ2-2; the D is unclear. V shed 1 base and J shed 7 bases, with 4 bases lying between them. The CDR3 covers 11 residues. Germline loops: CDR1 DFQATT, CDR2 SNEGSKA (reference sequence). The CDR3 DNA is TGCAGTGCTAGAGCAAACGGGGAGCTGTTTTTT. Protein sequence: CSARANGELFF.